This TCR beta chain stems from a study of human T cells and chemical hapten exposure. Study results and limitations: The study found that DPC sensitization did not change TCRs above 1 in 1000 frequency.

The CDR3 totals 14 residues. The V and J ends lost 0 bases and 4 bases respectively, with 10 bases between them. The germline V gene has CDR1 SGHRS and CDR2 YFSETQ. The table lists this clonotype with many counts. Its cognate antigen is unknown. Time point in this sample: patch test 1, 2 weeks after DPC sensitization. Treatment indicated: therapeutic diphenylcyclopropenone sensitization with weekly scalp DPC. TCRdb reprocessed the RACE reads with MiXCR, giving one entry per CDR3 protein. The sample includes under 450,000 distinct CDR3 sequences, about 4.4% of them seen just once. V usage is TRBV5-1 and J usage is TRBJ1-1; D is undetermined. This TCR derives from a woman aged 45-60 years with alopecia areata. Some clones in this sample may be carry-over from other donors' samples. The input for sequencing was whole blood, taken in connection with sensitization to the hapten diphenylcyclopropenone (DPC). The DNA for the CDR3 is TGCGCCAGCAGCTTGGAGCTTCTTAGCACTGAAGCTTTCTTT. It encodes CASSLELLSTEAFF.